Listed here are 17 T cell receptor beta chains from one sample, sequenced in a study of shared clonotypes between healthy human individuals. TCRdb's copy holds only in-frame clones and misses some; the assay was immunoSEQ multiplex PCR. The sample carries around 1.1 million clones, 77% recorded once. The sequenced sample was memory CD4+ T cells from PBMCs. Subset in this sample: CD45RA-negative fraction. The receptors stem from a man younger than 30 in good health. Some clones in this sample may be carry-over from other donors' samples.

The J gene is TRBJ2-7, the V gene TRBV7-8, with D maybe TRBD2 (5 bases). This CDR3 contains 14 residues. Per germline, CDR1 SGHVS and CDR2 FQNEAQ. Trimming left V 5 bases short and J 5 bases short, with 16 bases between. The CDR3 DNA reads TGTGCCAGCAGCCGCCGGGGTATAGTCGACGAGCAGTACTTC. The encoded protein is CASSRRGIVDEQYF.

V is TRBV18 and J is TRBJ2-6, with 7 bases aligning to TRBD1. The germline gives CDR1 KGHSH, CDR2 LQKENI. The CDR3 has 17 amino acids. The V segment lost 3 bases and the J segment 6 bases; nucleotides outside the gene matches: 11. This chain's CDR3 is CASSPEGQVVVANVLTF. The CDR3 region has the DNA TGTGCCAGCTCACCGGAAGGACAGGTCGTTGTGGCCAACGTCCTGACTTTC.

The chain carries TRBV10-3 and TRBJ1-2; D ambiguous. This CDR3 comprises 13 residues. Per the germline V gene, CDR1 is ENHRY and CDR2 is SYGVKD. The V end was cut by 10 bases, the J end by 0 bases, with 12 bases between. The CDR3 coding sequence is TGTGCCACCTACACATTCACTAACTATGGCTACACCTTC. This translates into CATYTFTNYGYTF.

On this clone itself: This CDR3 is also generated by other DNA sequences in the sample. The chain joins TRBV6-6 to TRBJ1-4; a weak D match, TRBD1 (5 bases). Germline assignment: CDR1 MNHNY and CDR2 SVGAGI (reference sequence). V shed 5 bases and J shed 3 bases, with 10 bases lying between them. The CDR3 sequence is 14 residues long. The CDR3 is CASSPRQPNEKLFF. The CDR3, as DNA: TGTGCCAGCAGTCCCCGACAGCCTAATGAAAAACTGTTTTTT.

This clone was picked up one time. V and J are TRBV7-8 and TRBJ1-1; 7 bases line up with TRBD1. Germline CDR1 and CDR2: SGHVS and FQNEAQ. The CDR3 contains 15 residues. V shed 0 bases, J shed 7 bases, and the junction held 8 bases outside the gene matches. Here the CDR3 reads CASSLARDRVSEAFF. The CDR3 nucleotides are TGTGCCAGCAGCTTAGCTCGAGACAGGGTGAGTGAAGCTTTCTTT. The whole variable domain, remainder taken from reference TRBV7-8 and TRBJ1-1, is GAGVSQSPRYKVAKRGQDVALRCDPISGHVSLFWYQQALGQGPEFLTYFQNEAQLDKSGLPSDRFFAERPEGSVSTLKIQRTQQEDSAVYLCASSLARDRVSEAFFGQGTRLTVV.

J is TRBJ2-3 and V is TRBV7-9; 7 bases align to TRBD1. The CDR3 loop spans 16 amino acids. Germline V lookup: CDR1 SEHNR, CDR2 FQNEAQ (reference sequence). J gave up 1 base and V 3 bases, and 7 bases lay outside the gene matches. CDR3 DNA sequence: TGTGCCAGCAGCTTTCGGACAGGACACGGCACAGATACGCAGTATTTT. Amino acids: CASSFRTGHGTDTQYF. Based on the CDR3 plus reference TRBV7-9 and TRBJ2-3, the full variable domain is DTGVSQNPRHKITKRGQNVTFRCDPISEHNRLYWYRQTLGQGPEFLTYFQNEAQLEKSRLLSDRFSAERPKGSFSTLEIQRTEQGDSAMYLCASSFRTGHGTDTQYFGPGTRLTVL.

The V gene is TRBV14, the J gene TRBJ1-1, with D uncertain. The CDR3 runs 12 residues. Per the germline V gene, CDR1 is SGHDN and CDR2 is FVKESK. With 0 bases removed from V and 7 bases from J, the gap between germline ends came to 6 bases. The CDR3, as DNA: TGTGCCAGCAGCCAAGATGCGGGTGAAGCTTTCTTT. Translating gives CASSQDAGEAFF.

This clone occurred a few times. The V and J genes are TRBV2 and TRBJ1-4; D remains ambiguous. The CDR3 spans 14 residues. V was pared by 3 bases and J by 7 bases, with 12 bases between. Germline CDR1 reads SNHLY; CDR2 reads FYNNEI. CDR3 nucleotide sequence: TGTGCCAGCAGTGAGGGTAGGGTTGGTGAAAAACTGTTTTTT. Its translation is CASSEGRVGEKLFF. The full variable domain, in which reference TRBV2 and TRBJ1-4 provide the parts outside the CDR3, is EPEVTQTPSHQVTQMGQEVILRCVPISNHLYFYWYRQILGQKVEFLVSFYNNEISEKSEIFDDQFSVERPDGSNFTLKIRSTKLEDSAMYFCASSEGRVGEKLFFGSGTQLSVL.

V gene TRBV4-2 combines with J gene TRBJ1-4; possible D gene TRBD1, 5 bases. This CDR3 spans 14 amino acids. Germline CDR1 and CDR2: LGHNA and YNFKEQ. V lost 0 bases, J lost 9 bases, and 11 bases lay in between. CDR3 bases: TGTGCCAGCAGCCAAGACCAGGGTCTTAAAAAACTGTTTTTT. Its protein product is CASSQDQGLKKLFF.

The chain links TRBV29-1 to TRBJ1-1; D unclear. This CDR3 has 13 residues. Trimming took off 4 bases at V and 7 bases at J, with 16 bases between the two ends. Germline CDR1 is SQVTM and CDR2 is ANQGSEA. The CDR3 bases are TGCAGCGTTGTCCCCCTGCGTATTAGTGAAGCTTTCTTT. Its translation is CSVVPLRISEAFF. Based on the CDR3 plus reference TRBV29-1 and TRBJ1-1, the full variable domain is SAVISQKPSRDICQRGTSLTIQCQVDSQVTMMFWYRQQPGQSLTLIATANQGSEATYESGFVIDKFPISRPNLTFSTLTVSNMSPEDSSIYLCSVVPLRISEAFFGQGTRLTVV.

This clone was counted only a few times. The rearrangement uses TRBV18 and TRBJ2-1; a weak D match, TRBD2 (6 bases). This CDR3 region has 13 residues. Trimming shortened V by 4 bases and J by 9 bases, and 13 bases separated the two germline ends. Germline V lookup: CDR1 KGHSH, CDR2 LQKENI. The CDR3 loop reads CASSLARDVEQFF. The CDR3 DNA is TGTGCCAGCTCACTTGCGCGGGACGTTGAGCAGTTCTTC.

The chain recombines TRBV7-9 with TRBJ2-4; tentatively, D is TRBD1 (5 bases). Per germline, CDR1 SEHNR and CDR2 FQNEAQ (reference sequence). This CDR3 is built from 16 residues. V was clipped by 3 bases and J by 3 bases, with 15 bases between them. The CDR3: CASSFQGLFGKNIQYF. The CDR3 DNA sequence: TGTGCCAGCAGCTTTCAGGGCTTGTTTGGCAAAAACATTCAGTACTTC.

This clone was seen more than once but under ten times. This chain links TRBV6-1 with TRBJ2-1; a possible D gene is TRBD2 (6 bases). Germline-derived CDR1 and CDR2 are MNHNS and SASEGT. Between the trimmed V and J ends, which lost 6 bases and 6 bases, there was a span of 9 bases. CDR3 length equals 12 residues. The CDR3 DNA reads as TGTGCCAGCAGGCTGGGAGGCAATGAGCAGTTCTTC. Protein product: CASRLGGNEQFF.

The chain carries TRBV7-6 and TRBJ2-5; 8 bases align to TRBD2. The length of the CDR3 is 15 residues. The germline CDR1 and CDR2 sequences are SGHVS and FNYEAQ. With 4 bases clipped from V and 5 bases from J, the junction kept 9 bases outside the gene matches. Here the CDR3 DNA reads TGTGCCAGCAGCTCGGGAGGGGCCGTTGTGGAGACCCAGTACTTC. As protein: CASSSGGAVVETQYF.

The chain is built from TRBV7-2 and TRBJ2-1; 8 bases line up with TRBD2. Germline V gene data show CDR1 as SGHTA and CDR2 as FQGNSA. Trimming took 1 base from V and 9 from J; bases not matched to a gene: 8. This CDR3 is built from 15 residues. CDR3 nucleotides: TGTGCCAGCAGCTTAGTGGGACTAGTATTTGGTGAGCAGTTCTTC. It translates to CASSLVGLVFGEQFF.

The chain couples TRBV6-1 to TRBJ2-5; perhaps TRBD2 as D (5 bases). There are 14 residues in the CDR3. Germline V CDR1 and CDR2: MNHNS, SASEGT. Between the trimmed V and J ends, which lost 7 bases and 4 bases, there was a span of 16 bases. The CDR3 DNA reads as TGTGCCAGCACGACCCAGACTAAACCAGAGACCCAGTACTTC. Protein: CASTTQTKPETQYF.

The table lists this clone with a few counts. The genes are TRBV19 and TRBJ2-2; 9 bases match TRBD1. The CDR3 has 14 amino acids. Germline values: CDR1 LNHDA, CDR2 SQIVND (reference sequence). The trim removed 7 bases at V and 4 bases at J, leaving 4 bases unmatched. The CDR3 DNA reads as TGTGCCAGTAATGACAGGGGGTCCACCGGGGAGCTGTTTTTT. It yields the protein CASNDRGSTGELFF.